Presented here are 26 T cell receptor beta chains from one specimen sequenced in a study of blood T cell repertoires in COVID-19. The assay was immunoSEQ multiplex PCR, and TCRdb's table has in-frame clones only and misses some. The sample contains some 20,000 clones, roughly 88% of which appear only once. Sequencing was done on a sample of peripheral blood. The receptors shown here come from a man between 40 and 49 years old with active COVID-19.

This rearrangement joins TRBV18 to TRBJ2-1; 7 bases align to TRBD1. After removal of 8 bases from V and 0 bases from J, the junction contained 7 bases not matched to a gene. From germline, CDR1 is KGHSH and CDR2 LQKENI. The CDR3 length is 15 residues. CDR3 DNA sequence: TGTGCCAGCGCACTGACAGGGAGCTCCTACAATGAGCAGTTCTTC. Encoded protein: CASALTGSSYNEQFF.

V usage is TRBV25-1 and J usage is TRBJ2-5, with a weak D call TRBD1 (5 bases). The germline V and J ends were trimmed by 3 bases and 4 bases, with 15 bases remaining between them. The germline gives CDR1 MGHDK, CDR2 SYGVNS. The CDR3 is made up of 15 amino acids. The CDR3 nucleotides are TGTGCCAGCAGTGACGGGTACTTAAGGGGAGAGACCCAGTACTTC. It codes for CASSDGYLRGETQYF.

A few counts support this clone. This chain joins TRBV27 and TRBJ1-5; D is unclear. Germline CDR1 and CDR2: MNHEY and SMNVEV (reference sequence). This CDR3 is built from 14 residues. V shed 9 bases and J shed 0 bases, with 12 bases lying between them. This CDR3 is CASAESYSNQPQHF. CDR3 coding DNA: TGTGCCAGTGCAGAATCATATAGCAATCAGCCCCAGCATTTT.

The chain combines TRBV27 with TRBJ2-7; TRBD2 matches at 7 bases. Trimming cost V 5 bases and J 0 bases; bases outside gene matches: 7. The CDR3 is made up of 15 amino acids. In germline, CDR1 is MNHEY, CDR2 SMNVEV (reference sequence). In nucleotides, the CDR3 is TGTGCCAGCAGTCCCTCGGGACTACCCTCCTACGAGCAGTACTTC. Protein sequence: CASSPSGLPSYEQYF.

This CDR3 is CASSDSMGGLAHNNEQFF. CDR3 bases: TGTGCCAGCAGTGACTCGATGGGCGGACTAGCGCATAACAATGAGCAGTTCTTC. The rearrangement links TRBV6-4 to TRBJ2-1, with 9 bases matching TRBD2. Germline CDR1 reads MRHNA; CDR2 reads SNTAGT. This CDR3 region has 18 residues. V shed 0 bases and J 5 bases; nucleotides not matched to a gene: 11.

This chain links TRBV7-9 with TRBJ1-4, with 8 bases identical to TRBD1. The CDR3 has 14 residues. Germline lookup yields CDR1 SEHNR and CDR2 FQNEAQ (reference sequence). The V gene end was trimmed by 4 bases and the J gene end by 8 bases; junction bases not matched to a gene: 6. The CDR3 DNA reads as TGTGCCAGCAGCTCCGGACAGGGTGCAGAAAAACTGTTTTTT. It specifies CASSSGQGAEKLFF.

V is TRBV6-2 or TRBV6-3 and J is TRBJ2-1; a possible D gene is TRBD1 (5 bases). The CDR3 sequence is 15 residues long. Trimming left V 2 bases short and J 3 bases short, with 11 bases between. Germline-derived CDR1 and CDR2 are MNHEY and SVGEGT. As DNA, the CDR3 is TGTGCCAGCAGTTACGGCGCAGGGAACTACAATGAGCAGTTCTTC. Its translation is CASSYGAGNYNEQFF.

The chain links TRBV19 to TRBJ2-1; D unclear. V lost 3 bases and J lost 1, with 7 bases in between. The CDR3 covers 14 residues. Germline loops: CDR1 LNHDA, CDR2 SQIVND (reference sequence). The CDR3 region is CASSIADSYNEQFF. The CDR3 DNA is TGTGCCAGTAGTATTGCGGATTCCTACAATGAGCAGTTCTTC. Combining the CDR3 with reference TRBV19 and TRBJ2-1 gives the whole variable domain DGGITQSPKYLFRKEGQNVTLSCEQNLNHDAMYWYRQDPGQGLRLIYYSQIVNDFQKGDIAEGYSVSREKKESFPLTVTSAQKNPTAFYLCASSIADSYNEQFFGPGTRLTVL.

V is TRBV4-3 and J is TRBJ1-1; TRBD1 matches at 9 bases. CDR1 and CDR2 (germline): LGHNA, YSLEER. V was clipped by 5 bases and J by 0 bases; unmatched bases: 10. CDR3 length equals 17 residues. DNA of the CDR3: TGCGCCAGCAGCAAATGGACAGGGGTCATAATGAACACTGAAGCTTTCTTT. This encodes CASSKWTGVIMNTEAFF.

This sequence joins TRBV7-2 and TRBJ2-2; 7 positions match TRBD2. This CDR3 contains 16 residues. With 2 bases clipped from V and 2 bases from J, the junction kept 5 bases outside the gene matches. Looked up from germline, CDR1 is SGHTA and CDR2 is FQGNSA. CDR3 sequence reads: CASSLMSSGNTGELFF. The CDR3 region has the DNA TGTGCCAGCAGCTTAATGTCTAGCGGTAACACCGGGGAGCTGTTTTTT.

CDR3 bases: TGTGCCAGCAATTACGGGACAGGGGAAGGAAGGTGCAATCAGCCCCAGCATTTT. Translated: CASNYGTGEGRCNQPQHF. V and J are TRBV6-4 and TRBJ1-5; 10 bases align to TRBD1. V was clipped by 7 bases and J by 2 bases; unmatched bases: 14. The CDR3 loop spans 18 amino acids. The germline V gene encodes CDR1 MRHNA and CDR2 SNTAGT.

The rearrangement joins TRBV14 to TRBJ1-1; D call uncertain. V was clipped by 1 base and J by 1 base, with 19 bases between them. The CDR3 has 18 amino acids. The germline V gene has CDR1 SGHDN and CDR2 FVKESK. CDR3 DNA sequence: TGTGCCAGCAGCCAAGGGTTTCTACGGGGAGCCCCGAACACTGAAGCTTTCTTT. This encodes CASSQGFLRGAPNTEAFF.

The chain uses TRBV15 and TRBJ2-1; TRBD1 agrees at 7 bases. The CDR3 has 15 amino acids. J was trimmed by 3 bases and V by 1 base; bases with no gene match: 3. Looked up from germline, CDR1 is LNHNV and CDR2 is YYDKDF (reference sequence). The CDR3 region is CATSRVQGVYNEQFF. CDR3 bases: TGTGCCACCAGCAGAGTTCAGGGGGTCTACAATGAGCAGTTCTTC.

The genes are TRBV6-2 or TRBV6-3 and TRBJ2-1; 7 nucleotides line up with TRBD1. Germline V gene data show CDR1 as MNHEY and CDR2 as SVGEGT. This CDR3 is built from 15 residues. V lost 4 bases and J lost 2; bases outside the gene matches: 5. This CDR3 is CASSSTGSTYNEQFF. The CDR3 DNA reads as TGTGCCAGCAGTTCGACAGGGTCCACCTACAATGAGCAGTTCTTC.

This sequence joins TRBV30 and TRBJ2-1; 12 bases agree with TRBD2. The trim removed 3 bases at V and 9 bases at J, leaving 6 bases unmatched. CDR3 length: 14 amino acids. Per the germline V gene, CDR1 is GTSNPN and CDR2 is SVGIG (reference sequence). The CDR3 here is CAWRGLAGRGEQFF. CDR3 coding DNA: TGTGCCTGGAGGGGACTAGCGGGTCGGGGTGAGCAGTTCTTC.

This chain connects TRBV6-2 or TRBV6-3 to TRBJ2-1; 9 bases agree with TRBD1. This CDR3 is 17 amino acids long. The ends lost 5 bases at V and 4 bases at J; junction bases unmatched: 12. Germline V gene data show CDR1 as MNHEY and CDR2 as SVGEGT. This chain's CDR3 is CASSQYLPGQGYNEQFF. CDR3 bases: TGTGCCAGCAGTCAATACCTTCCGGGACAGGGTTACAATGAGCAGTTCTTC.

By share, this clone counts as medium-sized. The chain combines TRBV27 with TRBJ2-1, with a tentative D call TRBD1 (6 bases). V dropped 6 bases and J dropped 4 bases, with 16 bases sitting between them. From germline, CDR1 is MNHEY and CDR2 SMNVEV (reference sequence). This CDR3 has 15 amino acids. The CDR3, as DNA: TGTGCCAGCAGCATGACAGGACCCCAATACAATGAGCAGTTCTTC. It is translated as CASSMTGPQYNEQFF.

This chain joins TRBV9 and TRBJ1-4; a weak D match, TRBD1 (5 bases). Per germline, CDR1 SGDLS and CDR2 YYNGEE. The CDR3 extends over 14 amino acids. The V gene lost 0 bases and the J gene lost 4 bases, with 7 bases spanning the gap. For the CDR3, the DNA is TGTGCCAGCAGCGTAGGACAGAGTAATGAAAAACTGTTTTTT. This gives the protein CASSVGQSNEKLFF.

This clone was counted once. The gene calls are TRBV4-1 and TRBJ2-7; 11 positions match TRBD1. The CDR3 has 15 residues. The germline CDR1 and CDR2 sequences are MGHRA and YSYEKL. Trimming removed 4 bases from V and 3 bases from J; junction bases left unmatched: 5. The CDR3 loop is CASSLKGTGGYEQYF. The CDR3 bases are TGCGCCAGCAGCCTAAAGGGGACAGGGGGCTACGAGCAGTACTTC.

In this sample, this clone turned up a few times. The chain combines TRBV27 with TRBJ2-5, with 11 bases matching TRBD2. V shed 5 bases, J shed 5 bases, and the junction held 7 bases outside the gene matches. The CDR3 covers 15 residues. Germline V gives CDR1 MNHEY, CDR2 SMNVEV (reference sequence). DNA of the CDR3: TGTGCCAGCAGTCCAACTAGCGGGAGTTCGGAGACCCAGTACTTC. This translates into CASSPTSGSSETQYF.

The chain has TRBV7-2 and TRBJ1-4, with a possible D match to TRBD1 (6 bases). Trimming pared 2 bases from V and 8 bases from J, leaving 15 bases between. This CDR3 has 15 residues. CDR1 SGHTA and CDR2 FQGNSA come from the germline V gene. CDR3 nucleotide sequence: TGTGCCAGCAGCTTAATGGGGGGGCGCGAGGAAAAACTGTTTTTT. It encodes CASSLMGGREEKLFF.

This clone has only one observation. The chain recombines TRBV29-1 with TRBJ2-3; a weak D match, TRBD1 (6 bases). CDR1 SQVTM and CDR2 ANQGSEA come from the germline V gene. The CDR3 has 13 amino acids. V was pared by 3 bases and J by 1 base, with 8 bases between. The CDR3 DNA is TGCAGCGTTGAGCCAGGGGGCACAGATACGCAGTATTTT. This translates into CSVEPGGTDTQYF.

The chain is built from TRBV15 and TRBJ1-4, with TRBD1 matching over 10 bases. CDR3 length equals 15 residues. Germline V gives CDR1 LNHNV, CDR2 YYDKDF (reference sequence). Trimming took 1 base from V and 6 from J; bases not matched to a gene: 2. This chain's CDR3 is CATSRGQGAYEKLFF. CDR3 nucleotides: TGTGCCACCAGCAGAGGACAGGGGGCTTATGAAAAACTGTTTTTT.

The chain employs TRBV2 and TRBJ1-1; possible D gene TRBD1, 6 bases. Trimming removed 4 bases at V and 0 bases at J, with 9 bases between. This CDR3 contains 14 residues. Germline CDR1 and CDR2: SNHLY and FYNNEI. This CDR3 reads CASSVRGLNTEAFF. The CDR3 coding sequence is TGTGCCAGCAGTGTAAGGGGGTTGAACACTGAAGCTTTCTTT.

The chain combines TRBV2 with TRBJ1-3, with TRBD1 identical over 7 bases. The germline gives CDR1 SNHLY, CDR2 FYNNEI. The junction had 4 bases not matched to a gene; V was cut back by 8 bases and J by 3 bases. The CDR3 covers 13 residues. The CDR3 DNA is TGTGCCAGCTTAGACAGGGTTGGAAACACCATATATTTT. As protein: CASLDRVGNTIYF.

The rearrangement links TRBV7-6 to TRBJ2-7; 9 bases agree with TRBD1. The CDR3 consists of 15 residues. Unmatched junction bases numbered 7, after V lost 4 bases and J lost 3 bases. CDR1 and CDR2 (germline): SGHVS, FNYEAQ. CDR3 nucleotide sequence: TGTGCCAGCAGCTCCTTGGGACAGGGAAGCTACGAGCAGTACTTC. It codes for CASSSLGQGSYEQYF.